These T cell receptor beta chains were read from a single sample in a study of OX40 agonist ivuxolimab in advanced cancers. Using immunoSEQ multiplex PCR, the repertoire was profiled, and TCRdb retains in-frame clones only, with some absent. In the table there are 30,000 to 40,000 clones, 65% to 85% of which are singletons. The starting material was CD4+ or CD8+ T cells sorted from blood, obtained in a trial of the OX40 agonist ivuxolimab. These receptors were taken from an adult with an advanced solid tumor such as melanoma, head and neck, liver or kidney cancer. Each CDR3 is given with its conserved first and last residue. Fields, in order: clone size, D gene, J gene, V gene, CDR3 DNA, CDR3 protein. D genes are given only for firm matches. Part of the rows lack a size; the others show once, few, many or a class for expanded clones.

abundance: once
d_gene: TRBD2
j_gene: TRBJ2-3
v_gene: TRBV9
CDR3nt: TGTGCCAGCAGCGTAACCCTTCGGGAGGAAGATACGCAGTATTTT
CDR3aa: CASSVTLREEDTQYF

abundance: .
d_gene: .
j_gene: TRBJ1-1
v_gene: TRBV5-6
CDR3nt: TGTGCCAGCAGCCTTTTTGTCATGGACACTGAAGCTTTCTTT
CDR3aa: CASSLFVMDTEAFF

abundance: once
d_gene: .
j_gene: TRBJ1-6
v_gene: TRBV28
CDR3nt: TGTGCCAGCAGTTTATTAGGGTCACCCCTCCACTTT
CDR3aa: CASSLLGSPLHF

abundance: .
d_gene: .
j_gene: TRBJ2-5
v_gene: TRBV5-1
CDR3nt: TGCGCCAGCAGCTTGGCGGGGGGCGAATTGAAGACCCAGTACTTC
CDR3aa: CASSLAGGELKTQYF

abundance: .
d_gene: .
j_gene: TRBJ2-7
v_gene: TRBV5-1
CDR3nt: TGCGCCAGCAGCATGACTACCCACTACGAGCAGTACTTC
CDR3aa: CASSMTTHYEQYF

abundance: .
d_gene: TRBD2
j_gene: TRBJ2-2
v_gene: TRBV5-1
CDR3nt: TGCGCCAGCAGCTCACTTCTAGCGGGGGGAAGTAACACCGGGGAGCTGTTTTTT
CDR3aa: CASSSLLAGGSNTGELFF

abundance: medium-sized
d_gene: .
j_gene: TRBJ1-5
v_gene: TRBV5-3
CDR3nt: TGTGCCAGAAGCCGCGGAGGTAGCAATCAGCCCCAGCATTTT
CDR3aa: CARSRGGSNQPQHF

abundance: .
d_gene: TRBD1
j_gene: TRBJ2-7
v_gene: TRBV7-3
CDR3nt: TGTGCCAGCACCGACAGGGACAGCTCCTACGAGCAGTACTTC
CDR3aa: CASTDRDSSYEQYF

abundance: .
d_gene: .
j_gene: TRBJ1-1
v_gene: TRBV6-1
CDR3nt: TGTGCCAGCAGTGGTCAGGTGAACACTGAAGCTTTCTTT
CDR3aa: CASSGQVNTEAFF

abundance: .
d_gene: TRBD1
j_gene: TRBJ2-6
v_gene: TRBV7-2
CDR3nt: TGTGCCAGCAGCACCGACAGGGTTGCTGGGGCCAACGTCCTGACTTTC
CDR3aa: CASSTDRVAGANVLTF

abundance: .
d_gene: .
j_gene: TRBJ2-3
v_gene: TRBV5-1
CDR3nt: TGCGCCAGCAGCCGCGGGAGCAGAGGACAGGGCACAGATACGCAGTATTTT
CDR3aa: CASSRGSRGQGTDTQYF

abundance: .
d_gene: .
j_gene: TRBJ2-2
v_gene: TRBV28
CDR3nt: TGTGCCAGCACGACAGAAAGCAACACCGGGGAGCTGTTTTTT
CDR3aa: CASTTESNTGELFF

abundance: medium-sized
d_gene: TRBD1
j_gene: TRBJ1-1
v_gene: TRBV5-4
CDR3nt: TGTGCCAGCAGTCTCAGCGACAGGGGTACTGAAGCTTTCTTT
CDR3aa: CASSLSDRGTEAFF

abundance: .
d_gene: TRBD1
j_gene: TRBJ2-1
v_gene: TRBV5-6
CDR3nt: TGTGCCAGCAGCTGGGACAGGGGGAACTACAATGAGCAGTTCTTC
CDR3aa: CASSWDRGNYNEQFF

abundance: .
d_gene: .
j_gene: TRBJ2-1
v_gene: TRBV14
CDR3nt: TGTGCCAGCAGCCAACTTGACGGCGGCTCCTACAATGAGCAGTTCTTC
CDR3aa: CASSQLDGGSYNEQFF

abundance: .
d_gene: .
j_gene: TRBJ2-7
v_gene: TRBV9
CDR3nt: TGTGCCAGCAAGCCCTTACGGGACGGTGACTACGAGCAGTACTTC
CDR3aa: CASKPLRDGDYEQYF

abundance: .
d_gene: TRBD1
j_gene: TRBJ2-5
v_gene: TRBV7-6
CDR3nt: TGTGCCAGCAGCCCCCAGGGGGTTCAAGGCGAGACCCAGTACTTC
CDR3aa: CASSPQGVQGETQYF

abundance: once
d_gene: TRBD2
j_gene: TRBJ2-1
v_gene: TRBV5-6
CDR3nt: TGTGCCAGCAGGTTACTTAGCGGGAGGGCAGGGAATGAGCAGTTCTTC
CDR3aa: CASRLLSGRAGNEQFF

abundance: .
d_gene: .
j_gene: TRBJ2-4
v_gene: TRBV13
CDR3nt: TGTGCCAGCAGCTTTAAACACGGAGGGGATCAGTACTTC
CDR3aa: CASSFKHGGDQYF

abundance: few
d_gene: TRBD1
j_gene: TRBJ1-5
v_gene: TRBV19
CDR3nt: TGTGCCAGTACCTTGACAGGGGGATTCAATCAGCCCCAGCATTTT
CDR3aa: CASTLTGGFNQPQHF

abundance: .
d_gene: .
j_gene: TRBJ2-7
v_gene: TRBV6-5
CDR3nt: TGTGCCAGCAGTTACGAAGCTGGGGTAACCTACGAGCAGTACTTC
CDR3aa: CASSYEAGVTYEQYF

abundance: .
d_gene: TRBD2
j_gene: TRBJ2-1
v_gene: TRBV6-6
CDR3nt: TGTGCCAGCAGTCGTAGCGGGGGGGCTGGGAATGAGCAGTTCTTC
CDR3aa: CASSRSGGAGNEQFF

abundance: few
d_gene: TRBD1
j_gene: TRBJ2-2
v_gene: TRBV18
CDR3nt: TGTGCCAGCTCACAGGGGACAGCCCTGAACACCGGGGAGCTGTTTTTT
CDR3aa: CASSQGTALNTGELFF

abundance: .
d_gene: .
j_gene: TRBJ1-1
v_gene: TRBV7-6
CDR3nt: TGTGCCAGCAGCTTAGCGGCAGGGGACACTGAAGCTTTCTTT
CDR3aa: CASSLAAGDTEAFF

abundance: .
d_gene: TRBD2
j_gene: TRBJ2-5
v_gene: TRBV11-2
CDR3nt: TGTGCCAGCAGCTCAAACCCACTCAGCGGGGGTGGGGAGACCCAGTACTTC
CDR3aa: CASSSNPLSGGGETQYF

abundance: .
d_gene: .
j_gene: TRBJ1-5
v_gene: TRBV7-2
CDR3nt: TGTGCCAGCAGCTTAGAGGCAAGCAATCAGCCCCAGCATTTT
CDR3aa: CASSLEASNQPQHF

abundance: .
d_gene: .
j_gene: TRBJ2-7
v_gene: TRBV30
CDR3nt: TGTGCCTGGAGTTACGACCGCTCCTACGAGCAGTACTTC
CDR3aa: CAWSYDRSYEQYF

abundance: .
d_gene: .
j_gene: TRBJ1-2
v_gene: TRBV29-1
CDR3nt: TGCAGCGTTGAAGGGTCCGGGGTTGGCTACACCTTC
CDR3aa: CSVEGSGVGYTF

abundance: .
d_gene: .
j_gene: TRBJ1-1
v_gene: TRBV7-9
CDR3nt: TGTGCCAGCAGCTTCGAGCCGGGCACTGAAGCTTTCTTT
CDR3aa: CASSFEPGTEAFF

abundance: .
d_gene: .
j_gene: TRBJ2-3
v_gene: TRBV7-3
CDR3nt: TGTGCCAGCAGCTTCGCGGGGCTCCTTTTGGATACGCAGTATTTT
CDR3aa: CASSFAGLLLDTQYF

abundance: .
d_gene: .
j_gene: TRBJ1-2
v_gene: TRBV19
CDR3nt: TGTGCCAGTAGTATAGACTCTTTGTATGGCTACACCTTC
CDR3aa: CASSIDSLYGYTF

abundance: once
d_gene: TRBD1
j_gene: TRBJ2-2
v_gene: TRBV6-1
CDR3nt: TGTGCCAGCAGTGATACAGGGGGTATTAAGGAGCTGTTTTTT
CDR3aa: CASSDTGGIKELFF

abundance: .
d_gene: .
j_gene: TRBJ2-7
v_gene: TRBV7-8
CDR3nt: TGTGCCAGCAGCCTCACTGCGGGGCCAATCTACGAGCAGTACTTC
CDR3aa: CASSLTAGPIYEQYF

abundance: .
d_gene: .
j_gene: TRBJ2-2
v_gene: TRBV18
CDR3nt: TGTGCCAGCTCACAATTTTCCTCAGGCGGGGAGCTGTTTTTT
CDR3aa: CASSQFSSGGELFF

abundance: .
d_gene: .
j_gene: TRBJ1-4
v_gene: TRBV28
CDR3nt: TGTGCCAGCAGACCCGGGGGCGACTCTGAAAAACTGTTTTTT
CDR3aa: CASRPGGDSEKLFF

abundance: .
d_gene: .
j_gene: TRBJ1-1
v_gene: TRBV7-9
CDR3nt: TGTGCCAGCAGCTTAGCGCATCTGGGATCCACTGAAGCTTTCTTT
CDR3aa: CASSLAHLGSTEAFF

abundance: once
d_gene: .
j_gene: TRBJ2-1
v_gene: TRBV6-5
CDR3nt: TGTGCCAGCAGCCGAGGGACCCCCCATGAGCAGTTCTTC
CDR3aa: CASSRGTPHEQFF

abundance: .
d_gene: .
j_gene: TRBJ1-6
v_gene: TRBV11-2
CDR3nt: TGTGCCAGCAGCCCTCGGCGTGGGGGATCACCCCTCCACTTT
CDR3aa: CASSPRRGGSPLHF

abundance: .
d_gene: .
j_gene: TRBJ2-5
v_gene: TRBV7-2
CDR3nt: TGTGCCAGCAGCTGGTGGGGGACCCAGTACTTC
CDR3aa: CASSWWGTQYF

abundance: once
d_gene: .
j_gene: TRBJ1-1
v_gene: TRBV30
CDR3nt: TGTGCCTGGAGAGATTACTCGAGGAGCACTGAAGCTTTCTTT
CDR3aa: CAWRDYSRSTEAFF

abundance: .
d_gene: .
j_gene: TRBJ2-7
v_gene: TRBV7-7
CDR3nt: TGTGCTAGCAGCTTAACCAAAGACTACGAGCAGTACTTC
CDR3aa: CASSLTKDYEQYF

abundance: .
d_gene: .
j_gene: TRBJ2-2
v_gene: TRBV18
CDR3nt: TGTGCCAGCTCACCACCGTGGGAGGGGGAGCTGTTTTTT
CDR3aa: CASSPPWEGELFF

abundance: .
d_gene: TRBD2
j_gene: TRBJ2-7
v_gene: TRBV28
CDR3nt: TGTGCCAGCAGTGGCGGGACTTTCAGAGCTCTGGCGGGACTAGCGGGGGGTAACTACGAGCAGTACTTC
CDR3aa: CASSGGTFRALAGLAGGNYEQYF

abundance: .
d_gene: .
j_gene: TRBJ2-6
v_gene: TRBV5-1
CDR3nt: TGCGCCAGCAGCCAAGACGGGTCAGGGAGCTCTGGGGCCAACGTCCTGACTTTC
CDR3aa: CASSQDGSGSSGANVLTF

abundance: once
d_gene: .
j_gene: TRBJ1-1
v_gene: TRBV4-2
CDR3nt: TGTGCCAGCAGCCCAGGCCAGGGAATGAACACTGAAGCTTTCTTT
CDR3aa: CASSPGQGMNTEAFF

abundance: .
d_gene: .
j_gene: TRBJ2-7
v_gene: TRBV2
CDR3nt: TGTGCCAGCAGTGAAGCGCAGGGGGGTCCGCAGTACTTC
CDR3aa: CASSEAQGGPQYF

abundance: .
d_gene: .
j_gene: TRBJ1-1
v_gene: TRBV7-9
CDR3nt: TGTGCCAGCAGCCCCGGGTCATCCACCGCCGCTTTCTTT
CDR3aa: CASSPGSSTAAFF

abundance: .
d_gene: .
j_gene: TRBJ2-7
v_gene: TRBV4-1
CDR3nt: TGCGCCAGCAGCCAAGGTGGTCAGGGGACCTACGAGCAGTACTTC
CDR3aa: CASSQGGQGTYEQYF

abundance: .
d_gene: TRBD1
j_gene: TRBJ1-2
v_gene: TRBV29-1
CDR3nt: TGCAGCGTTTCACAGGGGGATGGCTACACCTTC
CDR3aa: CSVSQGDGYTF

abundance: .
d_gene: TRBD1
j_gene: TRBJ2-7
v_gene: TRBV2
CDR3nt: TGTGCCAGCAGTACCGGGACAGCCTACGAGCAGTACTTC
CDR3aa: CASSTGTAYEQYF

abundance: .
d_gene: .
j_gene: TRBJ1-5
v_gene: TRBV28
CDR3nt: TGTGCCACCTTTTTGGGGGGGGCGCGCAATCAGCCCCAGCATTTT
CDR3aa: CATFLGGARNQPQHF

abundance: .
d_gene: .
j_gene: TRBJ1-1
v_gene: TRBV2
CDR3nt: TGTGCCAGCAGTGAGGAGAACATTAGGACTGAAGCTTTCTTT
CDR3aa: CASSEENIRTEAFF

abundance: .
d_gene: .
j_gene: TRBJ1-2
v_gene: TRBV19
CDR3nt: TGTGCCAGTAGACCCTGGGGGGGATTGCTGCCCTATGGCTACACCTTC
CDR3aa: CASRPWGGLLPYGYTF

abundance: .
d_gene: TRBD1
j_gene: TRBJ1-5
v_gene: TRBV30
CDR3nt: TGTGCCTGGAGTTTACAGGGGGCGACCCAGCATTTT
CDR3aa: CAWSLQGATQHF